Shown below are 18 T cell receptor beta chains from a single sample sequenced in a study of cytomegalovirus exposure and HLA in healthy donors. Amplification used 60 Vbeta primers and 13 Jbeta primers. Method: immunoSEQ multiplex PCR; TCRdb's copy keeps in-frame clones and lacks some. The data contain about 140,000 clones, 75% to 90% of them singletons. The sample taken for sequencing was PBMCs. The source of these receptors is a man in his forties in good health and CMV-seronegative.

This chain joins TRBV28 and TRBJ2-1; D is possibly TRBD2 (6 bases). CDR1 MDHEN and CDR2 SYDVKM come from the germline V gene. This CDR3 spans 13 amino acids. Trimming took 5 bases from V and 12 from J, leaving 17 bases between them. In DNA, the CDR3 is TGTGCCAGCAGTAACCGGGACTCCCGGCGGCAGTTCTTC. It encodes CASSNRDSRRQFF.

The V and J genes are TRBV5-5 and TRBJ2-1; 14 bases map to TRBD2. This CDR3 is built from 18 residues. Trimming took 3 bases from V and 4 from J; bases not matched to a gene: 9. Germline loops: CDR1 SGHKS, CDR2 YYEKEE (reference sequence). This CDR3 reads CASSWRGLAGDLYNEQFF. The CDR3 bases are TGTGCCAGCAGCTGGAGGGGACTAGCGGGGGACTTATACAATGAGCAGTTCTTC. Supplemented by reference TRBV5-5 and TRBJ2-1, the full variable domain reads DAGVTQSPTHLIKTRGQQVTLRCSPISGHKSVSWYQQVLGQGPQFIFQYYEKEERGRGNFPDRFSARQFPNYSSELNVNALLLGDSALYLCASSWRGLAGDLYNEQFFGPGTRLTVL.

The genes are TRBV2 and TRBJ2-3; tentative D call: TRBD1 (6 bases). The CDR3 spans 15 residues. CDR1 is SNHLY and CDR2 is FYNNEI in the germline V gene. V was clipped by 5 bases and J by 4 bases, with 16 bases between them. CDR3 protein: CASSLTGQVPDTQYF. CDR3 DNA sequence: TGTGCCAGCAGTTTGACAGGCCAGGTACCAGATACGCAGTATTTT. The entire variable domain, with the rest obtained from reference TRBV2 and TRBJ2-3, is as follows: EPEVTQTPSHQVTQMGQEVILRCVPISNHLYFYWYRQILGQKVEFLVSFYNNEISEKSEIFDDQFSVERPDGSNFTLKIRSTKLEDSAMYFCASSLTGQVPDTQYFGPGTRLTVL.

The V call is TRBV5-1, the J call TRBJ2-1, with D possibly being TRBD1 (7 bases). Trimming took off 3 bases at V and 6 bases at J, with 13 bases between the two ends. This CDR3 is 14 amino acids long. Germline CDR1 SGHRS, CDR2 YFSETQ. DNA for the CDR3: TGCGCCAGCAGCTCCGGGACAGCGGGCAATGAGCAGTTCTTC. Translation gives CASSSGTAGNEQFF.

The chain joins TRBV28 to TRBJ1-5; 8 bases align to TRBD1. The CDR3 runs 15 residues. V gave up 3 bases and J gave up 2 bases; unmatched junction bases: 3. In germline, CDR1 is MDHEN, CDR2 SYDVKM. The CDR3 DNA follows: TGTGCCAGCAGTTTGGAACAGGGGGGCAATCAGCCCCAGCATTTT. It codes for CASSLEQGGNQPQHF.

V gene TRBV27 combines with J gene TRBJ2-3; TRBD2 aligns across 11 bases. CDR1 is MNHEY and CDR2 is SMNVEV in the germline V gene (reference sequence). The CDR3 spans 16 residues. V lost 5 bases to trimming and J lost 6 bases; unmatched junction nucleotides: 10. The CDR3 is CASSPRASGGPDTQYF. The DNA of the CDR3 is TGTGCCAGCAGTCCCCGGGCTAGCGGGGGGCCGGATACGCAGTATTTT.

V and J are TRBV9 and TRBJ2-7; D perhaps matches TRBD2 (6 bases). Trimming cost V 4 bases and J 3 bases, with 14 bases left between them. CDR1 is SGDLS, CDR2 YYNGEE, per germline. This CDR3 spans 14 amino acids. The CDR3 loop reads CASSSRESFYEQYF. In DNA, the CDR3 is TGTGCCAGCAGCTCACGGGAGTCCTTCTACGAGCAGTACTTC.

V and J are TRBV7-2 and TRBJ1-1; 8 bases match TRBD1. V gave up 5 bases and J gave up 4 bases; unmatched junction bases: 3. The length of the CDR3 is 13 residues. The germline gives CDR1 SGHTA, CDR2 FQGNSA. CDR3 sequence (DNA): TGTGCCAGCAGCCCCCAGGGGGCCACTGAAGCTTTCTTT. Translated: CASSPQGATEAFF.

The chain has TRBV5-1 and TRBJ2-5, with a possible D match to TRBD1 (5 bases). Trimming cost V 0 bases and J 1 base, with 13 bases left between them. The CDR3 sequence is 16 residues long. CDR1 is SGHRS, CDR2 YFSETQ, per germline. This chain's CDR3 is CASSLAPEQGQETQYF. The CDR3 nucleotides read TGCGCCAGCAGCTTGGCTCCCGAGCAGGGCCAAGAGACCCAGTACTTC.

This clone was seen a handful of times. The V gene is TRBV5-6, the J gene TRBJ1-3; D is unclear. The CDR3 is 15 amino acids. The ends were cut back, 3 bases at V and 4 bases at J, with 14 bases in the middle. CDR1 is SGHDT, CDR2 YYEEEE, per germline. The CDR3 nucleotides are TGTGCCAGCAGCTCCATTCAGGCTCTAGGAAACACCATATATTTT. It specifies CASSSIQALGNTIYF.

The rearrangement joins TRBV25-1 to TRBJ1-1, with 7 positions matching TRBD1. Looked up from germline, CDR1 is MGHDK and CDR2 is SYGVNS. The CDR3 has 15 amino acids. The V segment lost 8 bases and the J segment 2 bases; nucleotides outside the gene matches: 11. CDR3 sequence reads: CASRNPGGSNTEAFF. The CDR3 bases are TGTGCCAGCCGAAACCCAGGGGGGAGTAACACTGAAGCTTTCTTT. The full variable domain, with the rest looked up from reference TRBV25-1 and TRBJ1-1, is EADIYQTPRYLVIGTGKKITLECSQTMGHDKMYWYQQDPGMELHLIHYSYGVNSTEKGDLSSESTVSRIRTEHFPLTLESARPSHTSQYLCASRNPGGSNTEAFFGQGTRLTVV.

V gene TRBV4-1 combines with J gene TRBJ2-3; possibly TRBD2 for D (5 bases). The germline gives CDR1 MGHRA, CDR2 YSYEKL. The CDR3 has 15 residues. Trimming took off 1 base at V and 4 bases at J, with 12 bases between the two ends. In DNA, the CDR3 is TGCGCCAGCAGCCAAGCCCCGGGGAATCCAGATACGCAGTATTTT. Residues: CASSQAPGNPDTQYF.

The chain carries TRBV27 and TRBJ1-2; a possible D gene is TRBD1 (5 bases). Germline V gives CDR1 MNHEY, CDR2 SMNVEV (reference sequence). This CDR3 has 16 residues. Trimming took off 2 bases at V and 0 bases at J, with 13 bases between the two ends. The CDR3 region is CASSLVGGISNYGYTF. DNA of the CDR3: TGTGCCAGCAGTTTAGTTGGGGGGATCTCTAACTATGGCTACACCTTC.

This clone has more than one count but fewer than ten. The chain carries TRBV27 and TRBJ2-6; TRBD1 is a possible D gene (6 bases). V lost 5 bases, J lost 2 bases, and 13 bases lay in between. The CDR3 spans 16 residues. CDR1 is MNHEY, CDR2 SMNVEV, per germline (reference sequence). The CDR3 nucleotides are TGTGCCAGCAGTACCATACAGGGACCTGGGGCCAACGTCCTGACTTTC. Its translation: CASSTIQGPGANVLTF.

A single count supports this clone. This chain joins TRBV6-5 and TRBJ1-2; no definite D call. CDR1 is MNHEY, CDR2 SVGAGI, per germline. Trimming took off 5 bases at V and 0 bases at J, with 7 bases between the two ends. The CDR3 has 13 amino acids. In DNA form, the CDR3 reads TGTGCCAGCAGTCCGGGAGCTAACTATGGCTACACCTTC. It specifies CASSPGANYGYTF.

The gene calls are TRBV5-1 and TRBJ1-1, with 7 bases fitting TRBD1. Losses at the gene ends were 4 bases for V and 5 bases for J; bases not matched to a gene: 11. Germline CDR1 SGHRS, CDR2 YFSETQ. The CDR3 covers 15 residues. The CDR3 DNA follows: TGCGCCAGCAGCAACCAGGGGGTAGAATCGACTGAAGCTTTCTTT. This encodes CASSNQGVESTEAFF.

The gene calls are TRBV7-2 and TRBJ2-3, with 14 bases that match TRBD2. Germline loops: CDR1 SGHTA, CDR2 FQGNSA. The CDR3 runs to 17 residues. Trimming at V came to 5 bases and at J to 2 bases, leaving 6 bases not matched to a gene. This CDR3 is CASSTGLAGVSTDTQYF. In DNA form, the CDR3 reads TGTGCCAGCAGCACGGGACTAGCGGGGGTTTCCACAGATACGCAGTATTTT.

The chain is built from TRBV6-6 and TRBJ2-4; 7 bases are a match to TRBD2. Unmatched junction bases numbered 6, after V lost 5 bases and J lost 8 bases. The germline V gene has CDR1 MNHNY and CDR2 SVGAGI (reference sequence). The CDR3 has 13 residues. Here the CDR3 reads CASSPGGKDIQYF. The DNA of the CDR3 is TGTGCCAGCAGTCCCGGGGGGAAGGACATTCAGTACTTC.